These T cell receptor beta chains were read from a single sample in a study of CD8+ T cells in alopecia areata. TCRdb keeps only in-frame clones here, not all; method: immunoSEQ multiplex PCR. The sample lists 80,000 to 100,000 clones; roughly 47% were seen once. The sample consisted of CD8+ T cells sorted from blood, taken at week 24, from a patient treated with tofacitinib. The origin of the receptors is a human donor with alopecia areata. Each CDR3 is given with its conserved first and last residue. Fields, in order: V gene, clone size, J gene, D gene, CDR3 DNA, CDR3 protein. The D gene is left open where the match is weak. Clone size is given for some rows only: seen once, a few or many times, or a class if the clone is expanded.

>TRBV7-2|NA|TRBJ2-5|NA
TGTGCCAGCAGCTATGCGCCGCCCGGGATGAATGAAGAGACCCAGTACTTC
CASSYAPPGMNEETQYF
>TRBV13|NA|TRBJ1-1|TRBD1
TGTGCCAGCAGTGAGACAGGGGGGACTGAAGCTTTCTTT
CASSETGGTEAFF
>TRBV9|few|TRBJ2-5|TRBD2
TGTGCCAGCAGCGTAGAAGGAGGACTAGTCAGAGGGGAGACCCAGTACTTC
CASSVEGGLVRGETQYF
>TRBV4-1|few|TRBJ1-5|NA
TGCGCCAGCAGCCAAGATCCCACTCACCGTTACATTAGCAATCAGCCCCAGCATTTT
CASSQDPTHRYISNQPQHF
>TRBV30|NA|TRBJ2-7|TRBD2
TGTGCCTGGAGTGATCTAGCGGGAGCATACGAGCAACACTTC
CAWSDLAGAYEQHF
>TRBV29-1|NA|TRBJ2-2|NA
TGCAGCGTTGCGACCGAGGGTTACGGGGAGCTGTTTTTT
CSVATEGYGELFF
>TRBV29-1|NA|TRBJ2-1|TRBD1
TGCAGCGTCCGGGACAGTAATAATGAGCAGTTCTTC
CSVRDSNNEQFF
>TRBV5-1|NA|TRBJ2-3|NA
TGCGCCAGCAGCTTGGCCGCAGATACGCAGTATTTT
CASSLAADTQYF
>TRBV29-1|NA|TRBJ2-5|TRBD2
TGCAGCGTTGGACACGGAGGACTAGCGGAACCTTTTGAGACCCAGTACTTC
CSVGHGGLAEPFETQYF
>TRBV5-4|once|TRBJ2-2|NA
TGTGCCAGCCACGGGAGTGCGAACACCGGGGAGCTGTTTTTT
CASHGSANTGELFF
>TRBV14|few|TRBJ2-7|TRBD1
TGTGCCAGCAGCCACATGGACAGGGGGTACGAGCAGTACTTC
CASSHMDRGYEQYF
>TRBV27|few|TRBJ1-1|NA
TGTGCCAGCAGTATACTACCGGGGCTGCCGAACACTGAAGCTTTCTTT
CASSILPGLPNTEAFF
>TRBV10-2|few|TRBJ2-3|NA
TGCGCCAGCAGTCCCAGGGGCGCGGGGCAGTATTTT
CASSPRGAGQYF
>TRBV7-6|NA|TRBJ2-7|NA
TGTGCCAGCAGCTTAGGAGGCAGCGGTTACGAGCAGTACTTC
CASSLGGSGYEQYF
>TRBV9|NA|TRBJ2-7|NA
TGTGCCAGCAGCCCCTCCCGGTCCTACGAGCAGTACTTC
CASSPSRSYEQYF
>TRBV11-2|NA|TRBJ2-1|TRBD2
TGTGCCAGCAGCCCATACCTCCAGGCGGGAGGGGGTTACAATGAGCAGTTCTTC
CASSPYLQAGGGYNEQFF
>TRBV4-1|few|TRBJ2-7|NA
TGCGCCAGCAGCCATCGGGACGGGTTGAGCTACGAGCAGTACTTC
CASSHRDGLSYEQYF
>TRBV19|few|TRBJ2-7|NA
TGTGCCAGTAGTATAGAGGGCACAGCGTACTACGAGCAGTACTTC
CASSIEGTAYYEQYF
>TRBV30|once|TRBJ1-5|NA
TGTGCCTGGAGCGGGCCCTCCGGTCAGCCCCAGCATTTT
CAWSGPSGQPQHF
>TRBV18|many|TRBJ2-3|NA
TGTGCCAGCTCACCACAGGGGAGGACAGATACGCAGTATTTT
CASSPQGRTDTQYF
>TRBV29-1|NA|TRBJ1-2|NA
TGCAGCGTTCTCATGGGAGGTTACTACACCTTC
CSVLMGGYYTF
>TRBV28|few|TRBJ1-5|NA
TGTGCCACTACCGAGGGGGATCAGCCCCAGCATTTT
CATTEGDQPQHF